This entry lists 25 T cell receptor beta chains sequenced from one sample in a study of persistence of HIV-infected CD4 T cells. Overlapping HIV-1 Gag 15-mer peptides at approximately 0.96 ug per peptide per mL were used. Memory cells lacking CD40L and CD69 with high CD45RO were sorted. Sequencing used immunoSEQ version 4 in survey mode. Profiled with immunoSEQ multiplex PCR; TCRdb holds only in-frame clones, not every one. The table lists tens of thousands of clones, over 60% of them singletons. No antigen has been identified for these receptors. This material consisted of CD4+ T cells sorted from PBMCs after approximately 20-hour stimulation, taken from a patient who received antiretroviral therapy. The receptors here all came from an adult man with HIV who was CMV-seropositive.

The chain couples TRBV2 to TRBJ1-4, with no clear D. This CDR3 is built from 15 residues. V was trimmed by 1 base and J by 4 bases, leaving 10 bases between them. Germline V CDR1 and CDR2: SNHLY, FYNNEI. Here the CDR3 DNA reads TGTGCCAGCAGTGAAGGAGGGCAGGTTAATGAAAAACTGTTTTTT. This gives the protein CASSEGGQVNEKLFF.

In DNA form, the CDR3 reads TGTGCCAGCAGGGCCAGGACAGGGGAGGGGGATACGCAGTATTTT. This encodes CASRARTGEGDTQYF. V is TRBV2 and J is TRBJ2-3; 9 bases line up with TRBD1. The CDR3 covers 15 residues. Germline CDR1 and CDR2: SNHLY and FYNNEI. V dropped 6 bases and J dropped 6; count of bases not matched to a gene: 10. The full variable domain, its missing parts supplied by reference TRBV2 and TRBJ2-3, is EPEVTQTPSHQVTQMGQEVILRCVPISNHLYFYWYRQILGQKVEFLVSFYNNEISEKSEIFDDQFSVERPDGSNFTLKIRSTKLEDSAMYFCASRARTGEGDTQYFGPGTRLTVL.

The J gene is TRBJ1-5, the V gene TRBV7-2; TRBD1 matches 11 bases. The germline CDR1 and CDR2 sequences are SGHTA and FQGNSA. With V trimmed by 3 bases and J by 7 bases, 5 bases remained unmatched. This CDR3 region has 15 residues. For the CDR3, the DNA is TGTGCCAGCAGCTTCGGGACAGGGGGAGGACAGCCCCAGCATTTT. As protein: CASSFGTGGGQPQHF.

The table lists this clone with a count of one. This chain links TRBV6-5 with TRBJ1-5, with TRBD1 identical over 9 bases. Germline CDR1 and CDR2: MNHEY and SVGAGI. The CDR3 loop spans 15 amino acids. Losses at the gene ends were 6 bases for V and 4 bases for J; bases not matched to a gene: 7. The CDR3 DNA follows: TGTGCCAGCAGCTTGACAGGGGGGGGAAATCAGCCCCAGCATTTT. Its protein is CASSLTGGGNQPQHF.

The CDR3 region has the DNA TGTGCCAGTACCTCGGGACGGCGGAACTATGGCTACACCTTC. Translating it yields CASTSGRRNYGYTF. The chain recombines TRBV19 with TRBJ1-2; weak D call: TRBD1 (5 bases). The CDR3 sequence is 14 residues long. The V and J ends lost 7 bases and 2 bases respectively, with 14 bases between them. Looked up from germline, CDR1 is LNHDA and CDR2 is SQIVND (reference sequence).

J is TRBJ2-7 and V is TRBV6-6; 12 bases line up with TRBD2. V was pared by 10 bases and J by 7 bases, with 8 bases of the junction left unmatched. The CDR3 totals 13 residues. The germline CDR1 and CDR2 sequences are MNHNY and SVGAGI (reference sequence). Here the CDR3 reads CATLGLAGREQYF. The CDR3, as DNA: TGTGCCACCTTAGGACTAGCGGGAAGGGAGCAGTACTTC.

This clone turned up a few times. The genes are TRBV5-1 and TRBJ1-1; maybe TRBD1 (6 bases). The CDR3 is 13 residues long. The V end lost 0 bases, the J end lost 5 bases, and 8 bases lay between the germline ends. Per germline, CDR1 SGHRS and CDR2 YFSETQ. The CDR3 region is CASSLETGTEAFF. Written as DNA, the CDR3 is TGCGCCAGCAGCTTGGAGACAGGTACTGAAGCTTTCTTT. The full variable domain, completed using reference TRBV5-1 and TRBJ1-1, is KAGVTQTPRYLIKTRGQQVTLSCSPISGHRSVSWYQQTPGQGLQFLFEYFSETQRNKGNFPGRFSGRQFSNSRSEMNVSTLELGDSALYLCASSLETGTEAFFGQGTRLTVV.

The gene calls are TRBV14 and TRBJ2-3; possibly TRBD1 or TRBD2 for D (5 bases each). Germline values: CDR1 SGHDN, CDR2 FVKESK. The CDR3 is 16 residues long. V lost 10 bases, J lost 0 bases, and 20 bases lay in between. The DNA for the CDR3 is TGTGCCACCACGGAAGGGACCCTGGGGAGCACAGATACGCAGTATTTT. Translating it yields CATTEGTLGSTDTQYF.

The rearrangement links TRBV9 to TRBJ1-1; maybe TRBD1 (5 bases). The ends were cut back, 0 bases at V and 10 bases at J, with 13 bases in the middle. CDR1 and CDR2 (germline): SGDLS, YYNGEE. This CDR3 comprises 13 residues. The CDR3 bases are TGTGCCAGCAGCGTAGAAGGCGAGGGGCGAGCTTTCTTT. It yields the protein CASSVEGEGRAFF. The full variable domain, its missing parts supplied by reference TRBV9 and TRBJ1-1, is DSGVTQTPKHLITATGQRVTLRCSPRSGDLSVYWYQQSLDQGLQFLIQYYNGEERAKGNILERFSAQQFPDLHSELNLSSLELGDSALYFCASSVEGEGRAFFGQGTRLTVV.

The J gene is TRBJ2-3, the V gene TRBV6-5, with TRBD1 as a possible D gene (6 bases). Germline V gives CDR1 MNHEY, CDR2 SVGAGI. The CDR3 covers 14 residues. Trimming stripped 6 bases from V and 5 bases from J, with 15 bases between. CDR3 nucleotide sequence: TGTGCCAGCAGAAATAGTTGGGGGCAAGATACGCAGTATTTT. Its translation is CASRNSWGQDTQYF.

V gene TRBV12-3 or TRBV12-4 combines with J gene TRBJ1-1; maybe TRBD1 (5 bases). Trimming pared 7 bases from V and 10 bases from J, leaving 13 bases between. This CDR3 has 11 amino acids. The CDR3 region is CASMAGGGAFF. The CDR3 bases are TGTGCCAGCATGGCCGGGGGAGGAGCTTTCTTT.

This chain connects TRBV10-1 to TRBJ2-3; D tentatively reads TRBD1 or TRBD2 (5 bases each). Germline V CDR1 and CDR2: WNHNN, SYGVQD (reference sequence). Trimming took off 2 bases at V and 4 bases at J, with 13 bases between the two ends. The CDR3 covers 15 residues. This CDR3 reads CASSETRGRADTQYF. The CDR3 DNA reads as TGCGCCAGCAGTGAGACCCGGGGCCGAGCAGATACGCAGTATTTT.

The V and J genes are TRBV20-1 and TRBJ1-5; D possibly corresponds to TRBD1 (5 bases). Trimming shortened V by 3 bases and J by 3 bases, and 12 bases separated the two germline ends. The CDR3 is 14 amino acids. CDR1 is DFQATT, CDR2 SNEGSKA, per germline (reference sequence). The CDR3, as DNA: TGCAGTGCTAGTGGGGCGGGAACCAATCAGCCCCAGCATTTT. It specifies CSASGAGTNQPQHF.

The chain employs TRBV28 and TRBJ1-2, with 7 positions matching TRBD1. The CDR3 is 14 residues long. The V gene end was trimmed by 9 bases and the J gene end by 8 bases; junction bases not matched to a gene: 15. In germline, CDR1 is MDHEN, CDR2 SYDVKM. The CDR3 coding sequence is TGTGCCAGTGACATATCTAGACAGGGAGGCGGCTACACCTTC. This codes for CASDISRQGGGYTF.

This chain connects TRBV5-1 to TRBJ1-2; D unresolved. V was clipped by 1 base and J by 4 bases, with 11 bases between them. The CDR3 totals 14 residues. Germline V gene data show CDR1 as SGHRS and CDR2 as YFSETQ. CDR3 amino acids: CASSLSDAAYGYTF. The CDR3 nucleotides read TGCGCCAGCAGCTTGTCGGACGCGGCCTATGGCTACACCTTC.

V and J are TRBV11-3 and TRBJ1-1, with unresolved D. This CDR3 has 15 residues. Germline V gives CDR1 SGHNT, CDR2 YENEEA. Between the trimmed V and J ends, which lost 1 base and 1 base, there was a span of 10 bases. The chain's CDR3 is CASSLGVGRNTEAFF. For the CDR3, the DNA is TGTGCCAGCAGCTTAGGGGTCGGACGGAACACTGAAGCTTTCTTT.

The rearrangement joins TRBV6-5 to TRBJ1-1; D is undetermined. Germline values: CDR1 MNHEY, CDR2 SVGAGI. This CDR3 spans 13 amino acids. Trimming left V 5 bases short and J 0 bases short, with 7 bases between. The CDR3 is CASSKEMNTEAFF. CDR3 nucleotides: TGTGCCAGCAGTAAGGAGATGAACACTGAAGCTTTCTTT.

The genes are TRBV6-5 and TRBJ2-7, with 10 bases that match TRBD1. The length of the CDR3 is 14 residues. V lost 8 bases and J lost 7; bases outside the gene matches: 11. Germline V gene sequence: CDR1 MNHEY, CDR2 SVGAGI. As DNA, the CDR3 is TGTGCCAGCTATCGACAGGGGGCGCGGGGGGAGCAGTACTTC. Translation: CASYRQGARGEQYF.

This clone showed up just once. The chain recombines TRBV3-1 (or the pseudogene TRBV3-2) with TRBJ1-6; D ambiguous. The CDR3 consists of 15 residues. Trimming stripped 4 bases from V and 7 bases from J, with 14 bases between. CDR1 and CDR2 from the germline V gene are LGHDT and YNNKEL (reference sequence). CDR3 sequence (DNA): TGTGCCAGCAGCCCACCCGGAGGTATCAATTCACCCCTCCACTTT. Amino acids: CASSPPGGINSPLHF.

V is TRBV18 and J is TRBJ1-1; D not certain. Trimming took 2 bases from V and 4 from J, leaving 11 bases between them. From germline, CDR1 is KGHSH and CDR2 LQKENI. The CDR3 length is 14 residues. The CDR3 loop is CASSPSAGITEAFF. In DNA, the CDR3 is TGTGCCAGCTCACCATCGGCGGGAATCACTGAAGCTTTCTTT.

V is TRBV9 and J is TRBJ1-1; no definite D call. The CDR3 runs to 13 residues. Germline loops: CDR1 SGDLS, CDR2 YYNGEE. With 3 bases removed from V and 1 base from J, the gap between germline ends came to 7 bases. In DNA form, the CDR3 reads TGTGCCAGCAGCGCCGCCTGGAACACTGAAGCTTTCTTT. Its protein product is CASSAAWNTEAFF.

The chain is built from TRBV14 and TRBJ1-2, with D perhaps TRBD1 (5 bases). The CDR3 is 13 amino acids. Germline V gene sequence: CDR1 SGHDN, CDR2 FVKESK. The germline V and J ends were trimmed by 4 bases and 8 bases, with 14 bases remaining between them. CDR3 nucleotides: TGTGCCAGCAGCCCGGGACTGGGACGAGGCTACACCTTC. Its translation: CASSPGLGRGYTF.

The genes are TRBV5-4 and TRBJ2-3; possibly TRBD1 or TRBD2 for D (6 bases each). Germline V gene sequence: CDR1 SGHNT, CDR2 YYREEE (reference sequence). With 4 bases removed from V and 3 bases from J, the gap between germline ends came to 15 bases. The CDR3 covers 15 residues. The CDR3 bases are TGTGCCAGCAGCGTCAAAGGGGGGAGAACAGATACGCAGTATTTT. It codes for CASSVKGGRTDTQYF.

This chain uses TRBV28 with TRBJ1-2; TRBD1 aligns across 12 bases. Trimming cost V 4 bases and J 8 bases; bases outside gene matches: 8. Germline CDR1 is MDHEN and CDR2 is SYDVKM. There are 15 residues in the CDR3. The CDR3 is CASSSGQGASRGYTF. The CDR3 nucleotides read TGTGCCAGCAGTTCGGGACAGGGGGCCTCTCGCGGCTACACCTTC.

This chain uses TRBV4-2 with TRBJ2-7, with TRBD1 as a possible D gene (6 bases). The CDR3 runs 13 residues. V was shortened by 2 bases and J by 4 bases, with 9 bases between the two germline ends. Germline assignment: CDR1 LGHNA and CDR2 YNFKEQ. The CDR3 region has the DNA TGTGCCAGCAGCCAATCACAGGGATACGAGCAGTACTTC. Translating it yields CASSQSQGYEQYF.